This T cell receptor (beta chain) was recovered during a study of blood T cells in healthy people across ages. The CDR3 has 14 residues. Germline-derived CDR1 and CDR2 are SGHKS and YYEKEE (reference sequence). The V and J ends lost 0 bases and 5 bases respectively, with 6 bases between them. The authors ran a second PCR of 7 to 11 cycles using a sample-barcoded 5' primer and a J-beta primer mix. Each sample yielded at least 2.5 million CDR3-containing paired-end reads. TCRdb re-analysed the 5' RACE reads in MiXCR, keeping a single row per CDR3 protein. Of 1.5 million to 2 million distinct CDR3 sequences in the sample, roughly 32% are singletons; the top ten hold 11%. They isolated at least 6 million PBMCs from each sample.

This sequence was found in a young woman in good health. Sequencing used blood. The V and J genes are TRBV5-5 and TRBJ1-6; D gene ambiguous. CDR3 in amino acids: CASSLGRHNSPLHF. The DNA of the CDR3 is TGTGCCAGCAGCTTGGGCCGGCATAATTCACCCCTCCACTTT.